The entry below gives a single T cell receptor beta chain sequence along with its context. The sample comes from a study of OX40 agonist ivuxolimab in advanced cancers. Study-level information: Dose-escalation subjects each had hepatocellular carcinoma, melanoma, renal cell or head and neck cancer.

Germline V lookup: CDR1 MDHEN, CDR2 SYDVKM. The CDR3 is 15 residues long. V was clipped by 5 bases and J by 4 bases; unmatched bases: 7. Profiling relied on immunoSEQ multiplex PCR, and the TCRdb table lists in-frame clones only, not all of them. Of approximately 82,000 clones listed, more than 80% are singletons. The starting material was CD4+ or CD8+ T cells sorted from blood, obtained in a trial of the OX40 agonist ivuxolimab. The chain combines TRBV28 with TRBJ1-4; TRBD1 matches 7 bases. This receptor was obtained from an adult with an advanced solid tumor such as melanoma, head and neck, liver or kidney cancer. The CDR3 DNA is TGTGCCAGCAGTCCCACAGGGGCTAGTAATGAAAAACTGTTTTTT. Amino acid sequence: CASSPTGASNEKLFF.